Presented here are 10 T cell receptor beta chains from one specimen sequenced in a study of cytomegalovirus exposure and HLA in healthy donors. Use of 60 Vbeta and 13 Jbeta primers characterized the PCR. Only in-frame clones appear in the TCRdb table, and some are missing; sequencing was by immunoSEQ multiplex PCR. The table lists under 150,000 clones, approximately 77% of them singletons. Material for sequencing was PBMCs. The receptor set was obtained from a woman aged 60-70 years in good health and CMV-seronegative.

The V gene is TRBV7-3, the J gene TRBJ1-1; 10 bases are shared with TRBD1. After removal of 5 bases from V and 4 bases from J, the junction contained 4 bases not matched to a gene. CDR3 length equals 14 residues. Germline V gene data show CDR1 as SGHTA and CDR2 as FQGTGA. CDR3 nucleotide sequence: TGTGCCAGCAGCCAGACAGGGGGCGGCACTGAAGCTTTCTTT. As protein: CASSQTGGGTEAFF.

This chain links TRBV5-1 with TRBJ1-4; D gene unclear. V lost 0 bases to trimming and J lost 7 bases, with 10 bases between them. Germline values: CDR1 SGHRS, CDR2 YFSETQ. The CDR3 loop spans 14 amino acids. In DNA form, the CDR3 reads TGCGCCAGCAGCTTGGATACGGGAGGTGAAAAACTGTTTTTT. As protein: CASSLDTGGEKLFF.

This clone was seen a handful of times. In DNA, the CDR3 is TGTGCCAGCAGTGAATGGGGCGGGAGGGGGGGCGAGACCCAGTACTTC. This translates into CASSEWGGRGGETQYF. The chain uses TRBV6-1 and TRBJ2-5, with 9 bases that match TRBD2. There are 16 residues in the CDR3. CDR1 is MNHNS and CDR2 is SASEGT in the germline V gene. The V gene end was trimmed by 2 bases and the J gene end by 5 bases; junction bases not matched to a gene: 9.

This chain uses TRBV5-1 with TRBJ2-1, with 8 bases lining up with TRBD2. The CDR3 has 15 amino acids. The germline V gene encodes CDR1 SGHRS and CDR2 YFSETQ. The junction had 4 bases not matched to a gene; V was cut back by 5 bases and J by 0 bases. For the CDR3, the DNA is TGCGCCAGCAGGGTAGCGGGGAGCTCCTACAATGAGCAGTTCTTC. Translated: CASRVAGSSYNEQFF.

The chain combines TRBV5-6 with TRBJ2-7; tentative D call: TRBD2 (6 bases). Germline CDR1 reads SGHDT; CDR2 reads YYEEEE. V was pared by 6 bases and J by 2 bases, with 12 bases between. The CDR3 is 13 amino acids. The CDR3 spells CASTLGGAYEQYF. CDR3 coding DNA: TGTGCCAGCACCCTGGGAGGCGCCTACGAGCAGTACTTC.

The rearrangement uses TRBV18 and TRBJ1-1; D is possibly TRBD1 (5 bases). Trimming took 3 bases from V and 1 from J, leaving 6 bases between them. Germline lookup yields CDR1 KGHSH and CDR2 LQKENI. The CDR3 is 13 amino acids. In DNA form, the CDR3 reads TGTGCCAGCTCACCGGACAAGAACACTGAAGCTTTCTTT. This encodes CASSPDKNTEAFF. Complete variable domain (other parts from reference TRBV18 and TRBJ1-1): NAGVMQNPRHLVRRRGQEARLRCSPMKGHSHVYWYRQLPEEGLKFMVYLQKENIIDESGMPKERFSAEFPKEGPSILRIQQVVRGDSAAYFCASSPDKNTEAFFGQGTRLTVV.

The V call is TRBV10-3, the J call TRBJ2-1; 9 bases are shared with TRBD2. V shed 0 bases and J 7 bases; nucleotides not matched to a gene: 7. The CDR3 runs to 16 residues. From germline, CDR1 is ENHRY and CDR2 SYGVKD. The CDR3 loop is CAISESGSGGRNEQFF. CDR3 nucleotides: TGTGCCATCAGTGAGTCTGGTAGCGGGGGTAGGAATGAGCAGTTCTTC.

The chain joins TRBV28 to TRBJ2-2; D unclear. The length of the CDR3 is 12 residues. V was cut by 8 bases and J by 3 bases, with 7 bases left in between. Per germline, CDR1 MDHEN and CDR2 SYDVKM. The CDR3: CASGSDTGELFF. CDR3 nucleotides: TGTGCCAGCGGTTCGGACACCGGGGAGCTGTTTTTT.

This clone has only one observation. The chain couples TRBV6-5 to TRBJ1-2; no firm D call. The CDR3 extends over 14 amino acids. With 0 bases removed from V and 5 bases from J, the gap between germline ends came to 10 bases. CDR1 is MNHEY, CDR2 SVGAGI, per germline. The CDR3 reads CASSYSSRNYGYTF. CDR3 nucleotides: TGTGCCAGCAGTTACTCGTCCAGGAATTATGGCTACACCTTC.

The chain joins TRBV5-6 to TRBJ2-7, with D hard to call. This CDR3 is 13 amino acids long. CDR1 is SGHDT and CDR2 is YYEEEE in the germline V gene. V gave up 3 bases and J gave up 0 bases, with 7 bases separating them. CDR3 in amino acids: CASSYSSSYEQYF. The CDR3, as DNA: TGTGCCAGCAGCTATTCGAGCTCCTACGAGCAGTACTTC.